This T cell receptor beta chain was sequenced in a study of T cell repertoires in cytomegalovirus infection. This clonotype was observed many times. From the reads, TCRdb called clonotypes with MiXCR, one entry per CDR3 protein. The table has about 300,000 distinct CDR3 sequences, about 9.1% seen once; the top ten hold approximately 2.4%. The receptor's source is a human donor in good health (CMV status not recorded). Some clones in this sample may be carry-over from other donors' samples. Sequenced material: PBMCs.

This chain's CDR3 is CASRSSRERGYTF. DNA for the CDR3: TGTGCCAGCAGGAGCTCCAGGGAACGTGGCTACACCTTC. The chain employs TRBV12-3 or TRBV12-4 and TRBJ1-2, with a tentative D call TRBD1 (5 bases). The CDR3 totals 13 residues. Trimming pared 6 bases from V and 7 bases from J, leaving 15 bases between.